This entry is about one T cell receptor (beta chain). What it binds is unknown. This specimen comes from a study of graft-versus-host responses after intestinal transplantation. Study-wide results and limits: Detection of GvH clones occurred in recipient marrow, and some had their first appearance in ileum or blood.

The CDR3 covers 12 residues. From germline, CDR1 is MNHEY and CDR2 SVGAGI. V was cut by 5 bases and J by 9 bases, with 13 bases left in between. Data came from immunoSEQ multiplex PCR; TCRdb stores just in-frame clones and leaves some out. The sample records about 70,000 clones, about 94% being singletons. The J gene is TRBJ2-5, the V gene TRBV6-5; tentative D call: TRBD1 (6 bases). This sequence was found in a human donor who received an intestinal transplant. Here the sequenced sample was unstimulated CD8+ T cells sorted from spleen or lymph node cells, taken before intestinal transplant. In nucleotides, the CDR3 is TGTGCCAGCAGTCGTAACAGGGAGCCCCAGTACTTC. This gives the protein CASSRNREPQYF.